A selection of T cell receptor beta chains follows, all from one sample in a study of T cells in Graves' hyperthyroidism and ophthalmopathy. TCRdb analysed the multiplex PCR reads with MiXCR anew, one entry per CDR3 protein. The sample comprises hundreds of thousands of distinct CDR3 sequences, 15% to 19% of which are singletons, and roughly 15% rests with the top ten. The sample comprised blood. These receptor sequences come from a woman aged 18-29 years with Graves' hyperthyroidism. CDR3s include the opening cysteine and the closing phenylalanine or tryptophan. A D gene is named only where the DNA matches it firmly. Part of the rows lack a size; the others show once, few, many or a class for expanded clones.

clone size	D gene	V gene	J gene	CDR3 DNA	CDR3 protein
many	NA	TRBV5-1	TRBJ1-1	TGCGCCAGCAGCTTGGGGGGTTGGAGCACTGAAGCTTTCTTT	CASSLGGWSTEAFF
few	TRBD2	TRBV6-1	TRBJ2-2	TGTGCCAGCAGTGCGACTAGCGGGGGAGCGAACACCGGGGAGCTGTTTTTT	CASSATSGGANTGELFF
NA	TRBD1	TRBV20-1	TRBJ1-2	TGCAGTGCTAGAGATAGAACAGGGGGATCAAACTATGGCTACACCTTC	CSARDRTGGSNYGYTF
few	NA	TRBV9	TRBJ1-5	TGTGCCAGCAGCTTAGGGGATTCTCATCAGCCCCAGCATTTT	CASSLGDSHQPQHF
few	NA	TRBV19	TRBJ1-1	TGTGCCAGTAGTATTTCAGGACAGACCCGGAACACTGAAGCTTTCTTT	CASSISGQTRNTEAFF
NA	NA	TRBV6-1	TRBJ1-2	TGTGCCAGCAGTGTGGTACTTGGCTACACCTTC	CASSVVLGYTF
many	NA	TRBV18	TRBJ1-4	TGTGCCAGCTCACCCGCGGATGAAAAACTGTTTTTT	CASSPADEKLFF
many	NA	TRBV15	TRBJ1-2	TGTGCCACCGGGTTACGGGGCAGAACAAACTATGGCTACACCTTC	CATGLRGRTNYGYTF
few	TRBD1	TRBV18	TRBJ2-1	TGTGCCAGCTCATCCGCCGGGACAGGAACAACCTCCTACAATGAGCAGTTCTTC	CASSSAGTGTTSYNEQFF
many	NA	TRBV7-2	TRBJ2-1	TGTGCCAGCAGCCCGATCGAGGAGCAGTTCTTC	CASSPIEEQFF